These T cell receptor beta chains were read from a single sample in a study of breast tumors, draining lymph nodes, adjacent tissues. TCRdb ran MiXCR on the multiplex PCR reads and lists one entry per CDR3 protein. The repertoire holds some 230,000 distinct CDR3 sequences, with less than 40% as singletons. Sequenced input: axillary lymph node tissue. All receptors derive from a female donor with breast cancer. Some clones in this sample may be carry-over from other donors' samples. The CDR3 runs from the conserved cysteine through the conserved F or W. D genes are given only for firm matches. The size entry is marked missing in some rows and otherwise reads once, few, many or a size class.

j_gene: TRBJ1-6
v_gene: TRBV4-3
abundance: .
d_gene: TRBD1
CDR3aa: CASSQDPDRGNSPLHF
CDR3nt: TGCGCCAGCAGCCAAGATCCGGACAGGGGGAATTCACCCCTCCACTTT

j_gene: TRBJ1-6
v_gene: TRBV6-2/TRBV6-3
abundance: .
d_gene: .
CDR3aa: CASSHPRDNSPLHF
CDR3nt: TGTGCCAGCAGTCACCCGAGGGATAATTCACCCCTCCACTTT

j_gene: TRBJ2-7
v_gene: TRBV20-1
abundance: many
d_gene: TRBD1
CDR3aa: CSAFRDRAYEQYF
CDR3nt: TGCAGTGCGTTCCGGGACAGGGCCTACGAGCAGTACTTC

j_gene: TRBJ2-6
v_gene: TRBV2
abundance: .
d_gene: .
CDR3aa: CASSDYTLAGSGANVLTF
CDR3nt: TGTGCCAGCAGTGACTACACTCTGGCGGGCTCTGGGGCCAACGTCCTGACTTTC

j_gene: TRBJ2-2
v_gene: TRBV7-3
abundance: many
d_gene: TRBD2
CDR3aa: CASSVSGSLNTGELFF
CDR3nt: TGTGCCAGCAGCGTAAGCGGGAGTTTGAACACCGGGGAGCTGTTTTTT

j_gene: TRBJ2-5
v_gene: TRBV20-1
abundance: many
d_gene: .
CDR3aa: CSAIVAGGRGLSETQYF
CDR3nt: TGCAGTGCTATAGTCGCCGGGGGCCGGGGGTTGAGTGAGACCCAGTACTTC

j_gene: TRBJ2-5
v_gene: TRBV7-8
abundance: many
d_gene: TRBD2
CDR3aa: CASSAGTSGTRGTQYF
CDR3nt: TGTGCCAGCAGCGCCGGGACTAGCGGAACAAGGGGGACCCAGTACTTC

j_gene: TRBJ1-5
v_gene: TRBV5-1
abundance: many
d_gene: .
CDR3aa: CASSLAGQFGQPQHF
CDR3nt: TGCGCCAGCAGCTTGGCGGGACAATTCGGTCAGCCCCAGCATTTT

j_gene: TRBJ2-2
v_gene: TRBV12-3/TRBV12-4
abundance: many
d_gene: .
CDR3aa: CASSQAKAGELFF
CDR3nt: TGTGCCAGCAGCCAAGCAAAAGCCGGGGAGCTGTTTTTT

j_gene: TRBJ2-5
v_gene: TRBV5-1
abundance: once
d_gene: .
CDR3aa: CASSLGGDETQYF
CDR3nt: TGCGCCAGCAGCTTGGGCGGGGATGAGACCCAGTACTTC

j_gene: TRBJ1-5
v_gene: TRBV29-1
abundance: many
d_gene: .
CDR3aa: CSVGDSNQPQHF
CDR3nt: TGCAGCGTGGGTGATAGCAATCAGCCCCAGCATTTT

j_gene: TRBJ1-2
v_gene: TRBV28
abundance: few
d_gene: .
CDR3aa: CASNLRDDYTF
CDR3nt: TGTGCCAGCAATCTGAGGGATGACTACACCTTC

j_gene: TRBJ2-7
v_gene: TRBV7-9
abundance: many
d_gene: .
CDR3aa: CAIRPGGGDEQYF
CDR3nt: TGTGCCATCCGCCCCGGTGGAGGCGACGAGCAGTACTTC

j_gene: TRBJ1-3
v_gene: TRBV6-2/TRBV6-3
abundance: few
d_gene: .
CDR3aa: CASSSLDTIYF
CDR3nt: TGTGCCAGCAGTTCTCTGGACACCATATATTTT

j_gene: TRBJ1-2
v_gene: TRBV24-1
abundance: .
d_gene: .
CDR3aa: CATPDEDRSDGYTF
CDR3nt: TGTGCCACCCCAGATGAGGATAGATCCGATGGCTACACCTTC

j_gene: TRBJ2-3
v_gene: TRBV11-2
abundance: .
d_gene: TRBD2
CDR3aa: CASSLASGASGRAGTQYF
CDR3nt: TGTGCCAGCAGCTTAGCCTCCGGGGCTAGCGGGAGGGCCGGTACGCAGTATTTT

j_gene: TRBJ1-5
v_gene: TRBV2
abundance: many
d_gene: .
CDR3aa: CASSGPTLNSNQPQHF
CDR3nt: TGTGCCAGCAGCGGACCTACCCTGAATAGCAATCAGCCCCAGCATTTT

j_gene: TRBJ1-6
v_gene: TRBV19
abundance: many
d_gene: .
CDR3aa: CASRPRDTYNSPLHF
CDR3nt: TGTGCCAGTAGACCCCGGGACACTTATAATTCACCCCTCCACTTT

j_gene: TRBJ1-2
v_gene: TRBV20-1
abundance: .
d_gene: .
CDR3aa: CSARDQLAGGDYGYTF
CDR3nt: TGCAGTGCTAGAGATCAGTTAGCGGGAGGCGACTATGGCTACACCTTC

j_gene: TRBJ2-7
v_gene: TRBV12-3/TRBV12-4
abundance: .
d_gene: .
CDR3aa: CATSGPSNHERYF
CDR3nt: TGTGCCACCAGTGGCCCCAGTAATCACGAGCGGTACTTC

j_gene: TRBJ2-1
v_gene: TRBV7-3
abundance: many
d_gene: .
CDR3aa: CASSLGTLSYNEQFF
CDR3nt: TGTGCCAGCAGCTTAGGGACCCTCTCCTACAATGAGCAGTTCTTC

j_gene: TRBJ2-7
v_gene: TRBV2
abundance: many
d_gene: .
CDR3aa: CASSEAGTEQYF
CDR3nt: TGTGCCAGCAGTGAAGCGGGGACAGAGCAGTACTTC

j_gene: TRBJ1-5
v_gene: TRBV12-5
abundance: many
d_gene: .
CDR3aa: CASALQGMGNQPQHF
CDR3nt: TGTGCTAGTGCCCTCCAGGGGATGGGCAATCAGCCCCAGCATTTT

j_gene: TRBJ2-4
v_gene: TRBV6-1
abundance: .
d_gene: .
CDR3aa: CASSDRGGENIQYF
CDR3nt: TGTGCCAGCAGTGACAGGGGGGGGGAAAACATTCAGTACTTC

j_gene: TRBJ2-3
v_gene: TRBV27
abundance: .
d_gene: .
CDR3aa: CASSQGRRGTDTQYF
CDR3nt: TGTGCCAGCAGTCAAGGTCGACGTGGCACAGATACGCAGTATTTT

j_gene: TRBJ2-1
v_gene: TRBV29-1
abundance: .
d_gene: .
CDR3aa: CSVGEWGEYNEQFF
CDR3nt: TGCAGCGTTGGGGAGTGGGGCGAGTACAATGAGCAGTTCTTC

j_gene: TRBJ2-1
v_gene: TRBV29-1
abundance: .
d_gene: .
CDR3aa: CSVGTPGTEQFF
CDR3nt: TGCAGCGTTGGAACCCCCGGGACAGAGCAGTTCTTC

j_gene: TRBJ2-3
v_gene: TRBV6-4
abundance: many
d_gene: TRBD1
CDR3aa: CASSESGGRDTQYF
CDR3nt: TGTGCCAGCAGTGAATCAGGGGGCAGGGATACGCAGTATTTT

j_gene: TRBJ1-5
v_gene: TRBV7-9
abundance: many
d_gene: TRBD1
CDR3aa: CASSPDRASNQPQHF
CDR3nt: TGTGCCAGCAGCCCGGACAGGGCTAGCAATCAGCCCCAGCATTTT

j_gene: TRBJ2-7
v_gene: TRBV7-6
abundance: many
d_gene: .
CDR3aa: CASSLAASQLSEQYF
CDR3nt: TGTGCCAGCAGCTTAGCGGCTTCCCAGCTCAGCGAGCAGTACTTC

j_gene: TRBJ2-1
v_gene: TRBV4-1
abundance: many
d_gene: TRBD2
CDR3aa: CASSQFSGRHNEQFF
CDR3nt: TGCGCCAGCAGCCAATTTAGCGGGAGGCACAATGAGCAGTTCTTC

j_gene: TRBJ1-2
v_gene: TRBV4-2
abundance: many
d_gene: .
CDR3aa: CASSQDLQIANYGYTF
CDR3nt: TGTGCCAGCAGCCAAGATTTACAGATAGCTAACTATGGCTACACCTTC

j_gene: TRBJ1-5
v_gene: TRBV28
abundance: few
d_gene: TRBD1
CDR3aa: CASTPGGGKLPQHF
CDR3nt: TGTGCCAGCACTCCAGGGGGAGGGAAGCTGCCCCAGCATTTT

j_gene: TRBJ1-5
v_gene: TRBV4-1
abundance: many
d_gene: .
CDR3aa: CASSQEPGAGQPQHF
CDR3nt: TGCGCCAGCAGCCAAGAACCAGGGGCTGGGCAGCCCCAGCATTTT

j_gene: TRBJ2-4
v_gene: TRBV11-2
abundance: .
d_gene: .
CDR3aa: CASSLEEGGIQYF
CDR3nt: TGTGCCAGCAGCTTAGAGGAGGGGGGCATTCAGTACTTC

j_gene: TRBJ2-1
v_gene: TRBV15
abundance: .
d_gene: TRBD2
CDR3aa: CASSIKRTSGRIDEQFF
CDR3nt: TGTGCCAGTAGTATAAAAAGGACTAGCGGGAGGATTGATGAGCAGTTCTTC

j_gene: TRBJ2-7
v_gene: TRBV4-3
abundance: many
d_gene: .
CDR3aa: CASSQNSAERVIIYEQYF
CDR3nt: TGCGCCAGCAGCCAAAACTCGGCCGAGCGGGTAATCATCTACGAGCAGTACTTC

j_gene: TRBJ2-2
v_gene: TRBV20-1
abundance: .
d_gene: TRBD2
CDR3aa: CSGPDPGLAGGSYTGELFF
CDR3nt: TGCAGTGGACCCGATCCGGGACTAGCGGGGGGTTCGTACACCGGGGAGCTGTTTTTT

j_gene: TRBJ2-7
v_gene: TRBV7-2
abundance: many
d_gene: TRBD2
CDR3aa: CASSPGLAGAYEQYF
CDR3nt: TGTGCCAGCAGCCCGGGACTAGCGGGAGCTTACGAGCAGTACTTC

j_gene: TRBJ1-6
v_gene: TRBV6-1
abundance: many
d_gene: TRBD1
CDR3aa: CASTDFSRGPSPLHF
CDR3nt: TGTGCCAGCACTGACTTTAGCAGGGGGCCTTCACCCCTCCACTTT

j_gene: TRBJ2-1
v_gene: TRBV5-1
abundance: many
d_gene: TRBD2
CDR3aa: CASSPGGTSDNEQFF
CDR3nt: TGCGCCAGCAGCCCTGGCGGGACTAGCGACAATGAGCAGTTCTTC

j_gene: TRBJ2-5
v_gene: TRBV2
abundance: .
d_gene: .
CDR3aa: CASREVAIGTQYF
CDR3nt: TGTGCCAGCAGAGAGGTGGCAATTGGGACCCAGTACTTC

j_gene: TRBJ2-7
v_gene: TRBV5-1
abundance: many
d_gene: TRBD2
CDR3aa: CASSFPLAGHSYEQYF
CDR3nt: TGCGCCAGCAGCTTCCCATTAGCGGGGCACTCCTACGAGCAGTACTTC

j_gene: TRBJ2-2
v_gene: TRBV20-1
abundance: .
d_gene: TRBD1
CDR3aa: CSAKEGQGNTGELFF
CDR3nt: TGCAGTGCTAAGGAGGGACAGGGTAATACCGGGGAGCTGTTTTTT

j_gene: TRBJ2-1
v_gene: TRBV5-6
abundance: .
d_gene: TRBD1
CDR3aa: CASSFEDRTYNEQFF
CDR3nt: TGTGCCAGCAGCTTCGAGGACAGGACCTACAATGAGCAGTTCTTC

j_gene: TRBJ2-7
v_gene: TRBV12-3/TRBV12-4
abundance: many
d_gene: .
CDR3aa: CASRRGWDIEQYF
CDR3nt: TGTGCCAGCAGACGAGGGTGGGATATCGAGCAGTACTTC

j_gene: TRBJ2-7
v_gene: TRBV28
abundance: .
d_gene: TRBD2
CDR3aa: CASKPGEGANYEQYF
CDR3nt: TGTGCCTCGAAACCGGGGGAGGGTGCGAACTACGAGCAGTACTTC

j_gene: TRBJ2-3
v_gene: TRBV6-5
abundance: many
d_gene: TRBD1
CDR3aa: CASSIGTVRDTQYF
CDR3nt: TGTGCCAGCAGTATAGGGACAGTAAGGGATACGCAGTATTTT

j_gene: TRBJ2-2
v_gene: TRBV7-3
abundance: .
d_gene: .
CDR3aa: CASSLEGGGTGELFF
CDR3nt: TGTGCCAGCAGCCTCGAGGGGGGAGGCACCGGGGAGCTGTTTTTT

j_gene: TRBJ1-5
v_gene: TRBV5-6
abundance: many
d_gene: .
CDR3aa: CASSFWTAYNQPQHF
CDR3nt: TGTGCCAGCAGCTTCTGGACAGCCTACAATCAGCCCCAGCATTTT

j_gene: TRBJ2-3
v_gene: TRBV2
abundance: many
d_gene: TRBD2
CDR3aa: CASSEGGGATDTQYF
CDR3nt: TGTGCCAGCAGTGAGGGCGGGGGGGCGACAGATACGCAGTATTTT

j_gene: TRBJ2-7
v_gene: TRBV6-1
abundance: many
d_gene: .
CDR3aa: CASNLYEQYF
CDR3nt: TGTGCCAGCAACCTCTACGAGCAGTACTTC

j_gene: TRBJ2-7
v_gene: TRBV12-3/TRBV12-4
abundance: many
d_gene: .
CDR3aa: CASSLAFSYEQYF
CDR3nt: TGTGCCAGCAGTTTAGCCTTCTCCTACGAGCAGTACTTC

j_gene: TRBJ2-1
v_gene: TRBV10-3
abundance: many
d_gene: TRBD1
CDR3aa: CAISESISGGSNEQFF
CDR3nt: TGTGCCATCAGTGAGTCTATATCAGGGGGATCTAATGAGCAGTTCTTC

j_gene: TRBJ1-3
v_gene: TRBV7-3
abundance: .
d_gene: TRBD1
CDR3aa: CASSPRVRDRGLGGNTIYF
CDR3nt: TGTGCCAGCAGCCCTAGGGTCAGGGACAGGGGCCTAGGTGGAAACACCATATATTTT